These T cell receptor beta chains were read from a single sample in a study of blood T cell repertoires in COVID-19. Clones were read by immunoSEQ multiplex PCR, and TCRdb kept only the in-frame ones, dropping some. The sample holds some 130,000 clones; 60% to 80% are singletons and the top ten take under 2.5%. The material sequenced was peripheral blood. The source is a woman aged 70-85 years with acute or convalescent COVID-19. The CDR3 runs from the conserved cysteine through the conserved F or W. A D gene is named only where the DNA matches it firmly. The size field is filled for only some rows; it gives once, few, many or a size class.

clone size	CDR3 length	D gene	V gene	J gene	CDR3 protein	CDR3 DNA
-	15	TRBD2	TRBV9	TRBJ2-1	CASSVTSGGYNEQFF	TGTGCCAGCAGCGTCACTAGCGGGGGCTACAATGAGCAGTTCTTC
-	14	TRBD1	TRBV10-2	TRBJ1-5	CASWTGHSNQPQHF	TGCGCCAGCTGGACAGGGCATAGCAATCAGCCCCAGCATTTT
-	14	TRBD1	TRBV25-1	TRBJ2-5	CASRRSDRGETQYF	TGTGCCAGCAGGAGATCGGACAGGGGGGAGACCCAGTACTTC
-	17	-	TRBV5-6	TRBJ2-3	CASSLDKDWFSTDTQYF	TGTGCCAGCAGCTTGGATAAGGACTGGTTTAGCACAGATACGCAGTATTTT
-	16	TRBD1	TRBV6-6	TRBJ2-1	CASSYRQGWDYNEQFF	TGTGCCAGCAGTTACAGACAGGGCTGGGACTACAATGAGCAGTTCTTC
few	14	TRBD2	TRBV9	TRBJ2-5	CASSESGGRETQYF	TGTGCCAGCTCCGAGTCGGGGGGGCGGGAGACCCAGTACTTC
-	14	-	TRBV9	TRBJ1-1	CASSVGRSDTEAFF	TGTGCCAGCAGCGTAGGTCGGTCCGACACTGAAGCTTTCTTT
-	13	TRBD2	TRBV5-1	TRBJ2-3	CASSLDRGGTQYF	TGCGCCAGCAGCTTGGACCGGGGGGGAACGCAGTATTTT
many	17	-	TRBV1	TRBJ2-7	CTSSQGHSGRSFGEQYF	TGCACCAGCAGCCAAGGCCATAGCGGGAGGTCGTTCGGCGAGCAGTACTTC
few	15	-	TRBV4-1	TRBJ1-5	CASSQVPGSNQPQHF	TGCGCCAGCAGCCAAGTACCAGGGAGCAATCAGCCCCAGCATTTT
-	15	-	TRBV2	TRBJ1-5	CASSQGLYSNQPQHF	TGTGCCAGCAGCCAGGGGCTTTATAGCAATCAGCCCCAGCATTTT
-	15	TRBD1	TRBV6-6	TRBJ2-7	CASSPGQGAFYEQYF	TGTGCCAGCAGCCCTGGACAGGGGGCTTTTTACGAGCAGTACTTC
few	15	TRBD1	TRBV2	TRBJ1-5	CASSAQTGGNQPQHF	TGTGCCAGCAGCGCCCAGACAGGGGGCAATCAGCCCCAGCATTTT
-	15	TRBD1	TRBV25-1	TRBJ2-7	CASSESNRGRYEQYF	TGTGCCAGCAGTGAATCAAACAGGGGAAGGTACGAGCAGTACTTC
many	14	TRBD1	TRBV4-1	TRBJ1-2	CASSRGQGAGGYTF	TGCGCCAGCAGCCGAGGACAGGGGGCGGGAGGCTACACCTTC
-	11	-	TRBV20-1	TRBJ2-5	CAGGGPETQYF	TGCGCCGGGGGTGGCCCTGAGACCCAGTACTTC
once	15	-	TRBV21-1	TRBJ1-6	CASSPRGTTKLTLHF	TGTGCCAGCAGCCCTCGCGGGACCACCAAACTAACCCTCCACTTT
-	15	TRBD1	TRBV15	TRBJ1-1	CATSRDGTVIPEAFF	TGTGCCACCAGCAGAGATGGGACAGTTATCCCTGAAGCTTTCTTT
-	11	TRBD2	TRBV20-1	TRBJ2-1	CSAIWTSLAFF	TGCAGTGCTATCTGGACTAGCCTCGCGTTCTTC
-	16	TRBD1	TRBV19	TRBJ1-2	CASSILGQDPIYGYTF	TGTGCCAGTAGTATTCTCGGACAGGATCCTATATATGGCTACACCTTC
-	15	-	TRBV6-6	TRBJ1-6	CASRKTGSYNSPLHF	TGTGCCAGCAGAAAGACAGGCTCCTATAATTCACCCCTCCACTTT
-	12	-	TRBV30	TRBJ2-7	CAWSLPRYEQYF	TGTGCCTGGAGTCTACCACGTTACGAGCAGTACTTC
-	16	TRBD2	TRBV5-1	TRBJ2-1	CASSPSGLSSYNEQFF	TGCGCCAGCAGCCCTAGCGGGCTAAGCTCCTACAATGAGCAGTTCTTC
-	16	-	TRBV3-1/TRBV3-2	TRBJ2-5	CASSQGLGAGDETQYF	TGTGCCAGCAGCCAAGGGTTGGGGGCCGGGGATGAGACCCAGTACTTC
-	13	-	TRBV11-3	TRBJ2-5	CASSLGREETQYF	TGTGCCAGCAGCCTAGGCAGGGAAGAGACCCAGTACTTC
few	15	TRBD1	TRBV2	TRBJ2-7	CASRERQGPIYEQYF	TGTGCCAGCAGGGAACGACAGGGGCCCATATACGAGCAGTACTTC
-	16	-	TRBV7-6	TRBJ2-1	CASNPGARTPYNEQFF	TGTGCCAGCAACCCCGGCGCGCGGACTCCGTACAATGAGCAGTTCTTC
once	15	TRBD2	TRBV11-3	TRBJ2-1	CASSFRGLAGSQQFF	TGTGCCAGCAGCTTCCGGGGACTAGCGGGATCACAGCAGTTCTTC
-	12	-	TRBV6-5	TRBJ2-7	CASRFVQGKQYF	TGTGCCAGCAGATTTGTACAGGGAAAGCAGTACTTC
few	15	-	TRBV7-2	TRBJ2-1	CASSFFSSAINEQFF	TGTGCCAGCAGCTTTTTTAGCTCGGCAATTAATGAGCAGTTCTTC
-	15	-	TRBV11-3	TRBJ1-1	CASNPAGRGNTEAFF	TGTGCCAGCAACCCGGCGGGCAGAGGGAACACTGAAGCTTTCTTT
-	13	TRBD1	TRBV10-3	TRBJ2-7	CAVLQGARNEQYF	TGTGCCGTACTACAGGGGGCGCGAAACGAGCAGTACTTC
few	12	-	TRBV28	TRBJ1-1	CAIRLGNTEAFF	TGTGCCATCAGACTAGGAAACACTGAAGCTTTCTTT
-	14	TRBD1	TRBV30	TRBJ1-5	CAWSATGGNQPQHF	TGTGCCTGGAGTGCCACAGGGGGCAATCAGCCCCAGCATTTT
-	14	TRBD2	TRBV10-2	TRBJ2-1	CASNYAGGSGEQFF	TGCGCCAGCAACTACGCGGGAGGGTCGGGTGAGCAGTTCTTC
-	14	TRBD2	TRBV7-9	TRBJ2-7	CASSLTSGSYEQYF	TGTGCCAGCAGCCTGACTAGCGGGAGCTACGAGCAGTACTTC
once	15	TRBD2	TRBV3-1/TRBV3-2	TRBJ2-7	CASSQVAGGPYEQYF	TGTGCCAGCAGCCAAGTAGCGGGAGGGCCGTACGAGCAGTACTTC
-	15	-	TRBV5-1	TRBJ2-4	CASSPKEAAKNIQYF	TGCGCCAGCAGCCCCAAGGAGGCAGCCAAAAACATTCAGTACTTC
-	16	-	TRBV11-2	TRBJ2-5	CASSYFGQGLQETQYF	TGTGCCAGCAGTTACTTTGGGCAGGGGCTCCAAGAGACCCAGTACTTC
-	13	-	TRBV14	TRBJ2-1	CASSPGGPHEQFF	TGTGCCAGCAGCCCCGGGGGGCCTCATGAGCAGTTCTTC
-	18	-	TRBV6-6	TRBJ2-2	CASSPGLTGFQNTGELFF	TGTGCCAGCAGTCCGGGATTGACGGGATTTCAGAACACCGGGGAGCTGTTTTTT
-	15	TRBD2	TRBV2	TRBJ2-5	CASRRGGPGQETQYF	TGTGCCAGCAGACGGGGGGGCCCGGGTCAAGAGACCCAGTACTTC
-	15	TRBD1	TRBV19	TRBJ1-4	CASSATGSGGEKLFF	TGTGCCAGTAGCGCCACAGGTTCAGGGGGTGAAAAACTGTTTTTT
once	14	-	TRBV9	TRBJ1-6	CASSVSGRDSPLHF	TGTGCCAGCAGCGTATCGGGGAGGGATTCACCCCTCCACTTT
-	13	-	TRBV20-1	TRBJ1-1	CSASGGLNTEAFF	TGCAGTGCTAGTGGTGGGCTGAACACTGAAGCTTTCTTT
-	15	-	TRBV7-2	TRBJ1-2	CASRPAVGANYGYTF	TGTGCCAGCAGACCCGCGGTAGGGGCTAACTATGGCTACACCTTC
-	14	TRBD1	TRBV5-6	TRBJ2-7	CASSLGQGRREQYF	TGTGCCAGCAGCTTGGGACAGGGGCGACGCGAGCAGTACTTC
-	11	-	TRBV19	TRBJ1-4	CATRGAAELFF	TGTGCCACCCGTGGGGCCGCCGAGCTGTTTTTT